This T cell receptor beta chain was identified during a study of Ad26.COV2.S vaccination and SARS-CoV-2 variants. Study observations and caveats: Spike-specific TCR breadth was greater after Ad26.COV2.S than placebo.

Details on this clone: Its antigen is not identified. The sample carries other DNA sequences with the same CDR3.

Treatment indicated: roughly 20 received Ad26.COV2.S at low or high dose, single or two shots; about 5 received placebo; per-sample allocation not given. Repertoires come from day 63 after the first vaccine or placebo injection. Profiled with immunoSEQ multiplex PCR; TCRdb holds only in-frame clones, not every one. The sample lists around 340,000 clones, roughly nine tenths occurring once. With 1 base removed from V and 2 bases from J, the gap between germline ends came to 6 bases. CDR1 and CDR2 from the germline V gene are SQVTM and ANQGSEA. The CDR3 contains 12 residues. Material: peripheral blood, obtained in a trial of Ad26.COV2.S vaccine versus placebo. The chain carries TRBV29-1 and TRBJ2-7; no reliable D call. This TCR derives from a person between 18 and 65 years old who received the Ad26.COV2.S COVID-19 vaccine or a placebo. The CDR3 region has the DNA TGCAGCGTTGAAGGACTTGCCTACGAGCAGTACTTC. Its translation: CSVEGLAYEQYF.